This T cell receptor beta chain was recorded in a study of blood T cells in healthy people across ages. Study results and caveats: Roughly linear age-related decline in beta diversity appeared, significant by age about 40. Higher diversity and more naive CD4+ cells were features of long-lived donors, compared to aged donors.

This CDR3 has 11 residues. V dropped 4 bases and J dropped 4 bases, with 6 bases sitting between them. Germline V gene sequence: CDR1 SQVTM, CDR2 ANQGSEA. The use of a sample-barcoded 5' primer and a J-beta primer mix characterized a second PCR of roughly 7 to 12 cycles. Each CDR3 protein gets one entry after TCRdb re-called the 5' RACE reads with MiXCR. The data contain fewer than 2,000,000 distinct CDR3 sequences, about two fifths of them singletons. About this clonotype: The antigen remains undetermined.

This chain links TRBV29-1 with TRBJ2-3; D is ambiguous. Material for sequencing was blood. The receptor was derived from a human donor in good health. CDR3 protein: CSVVLPDTQYF. The CDR3 DNA is TGCAGCGTTGTACTACCAGATACGCAGTATTTT.